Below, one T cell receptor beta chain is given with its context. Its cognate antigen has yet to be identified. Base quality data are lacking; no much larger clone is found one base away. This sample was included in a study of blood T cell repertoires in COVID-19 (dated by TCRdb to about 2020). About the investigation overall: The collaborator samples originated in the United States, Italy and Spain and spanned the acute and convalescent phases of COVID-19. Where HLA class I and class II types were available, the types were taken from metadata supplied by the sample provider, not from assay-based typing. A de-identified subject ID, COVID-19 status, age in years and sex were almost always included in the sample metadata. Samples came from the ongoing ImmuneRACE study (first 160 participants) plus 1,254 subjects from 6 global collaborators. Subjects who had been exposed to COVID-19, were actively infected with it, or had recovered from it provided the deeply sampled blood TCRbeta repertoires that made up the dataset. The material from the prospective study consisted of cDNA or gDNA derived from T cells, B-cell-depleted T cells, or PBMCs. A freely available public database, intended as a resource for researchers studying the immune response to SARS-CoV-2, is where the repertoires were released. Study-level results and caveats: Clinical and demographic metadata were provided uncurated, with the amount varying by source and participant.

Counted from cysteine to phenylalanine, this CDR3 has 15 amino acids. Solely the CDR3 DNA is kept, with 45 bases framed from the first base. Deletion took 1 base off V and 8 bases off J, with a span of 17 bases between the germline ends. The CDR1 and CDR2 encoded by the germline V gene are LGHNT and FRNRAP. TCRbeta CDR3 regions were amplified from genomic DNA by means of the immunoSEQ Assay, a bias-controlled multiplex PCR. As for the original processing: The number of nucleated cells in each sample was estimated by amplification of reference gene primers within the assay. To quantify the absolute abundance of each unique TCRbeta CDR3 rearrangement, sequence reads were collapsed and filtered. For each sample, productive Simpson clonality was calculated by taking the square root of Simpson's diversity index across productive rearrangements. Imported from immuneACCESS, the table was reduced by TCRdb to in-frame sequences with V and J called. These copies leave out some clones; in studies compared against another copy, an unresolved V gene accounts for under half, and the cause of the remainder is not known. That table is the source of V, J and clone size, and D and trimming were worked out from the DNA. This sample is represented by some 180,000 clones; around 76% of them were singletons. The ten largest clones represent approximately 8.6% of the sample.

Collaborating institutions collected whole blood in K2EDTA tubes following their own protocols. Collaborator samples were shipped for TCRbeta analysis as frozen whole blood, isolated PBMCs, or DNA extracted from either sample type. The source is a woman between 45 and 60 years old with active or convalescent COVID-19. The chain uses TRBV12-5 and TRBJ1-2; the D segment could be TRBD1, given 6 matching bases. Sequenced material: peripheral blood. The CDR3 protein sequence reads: CASGLALTGVVGYTF. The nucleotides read TGTGCTAGTGGTTTGGCCCTGACAGGAGTCGTCGGCTACACCTTC.